This is a list of T cell receptor beta chains from one sample in a study of CD8 T cells in Susac syndrome. MiXCR, applied by TCRdb to the immunoSEQ multiplex PCR reads, yields one record per CDR3 protein. Here the sample spans approximately 150,000 distinct CDR3 sequences, approximately 95% being singletons. Material for sequencing was CD4+ T cells from PBMCs. The receptors were gathered from a human donor with multiple sclerosis. Both conserved end residues are part of each CDR3. Fields, in order: D gene, clone size, V gene, J gene, CDR3 protein, CDR3 DNA. D genes are given only for firm matches. Clone size is shown for a subset of rows, as once, few, many or a class of expanded clone.

D: .
size: .
V: TRBV2
J: TRBJ1-1
CDR3: CASSEEVGWRAFF
DNA: TGTGCCAGCAGTGAAGAGGTTGGATGGCGAGCTTTCTTT

D: TRBD1
size: .
V: TRBV13
J: TRBJ1-1
CDR3: CASSFGTGGIRDTEAFF
DNA: TGTGCCAGCAGCTTTGGCACAGGGGGCATTCGAGACACTGAAGCTTTCTTT

D: .
size: .
V: TRBV7-2
J: TRBJ2-1
CDR3: CASSYRVGAYNEQFF
DNA: TGTGCCAGCAGCTATAGGGTCGGGGCCTACAATGAGCAGTTCTTC

D: TRBD2
size: once
V: TRBV20-1
J: TRBJ2-7
CDR3: CSAKSSGRALSSYEQYF
DNA: TGCAGTGCTAAGTCTAGCGGGAGGGCCTTATCCAGCTACGAGCAGTACTTC

D: TRBD1
size: .
V: TRBV30
J: TRBJ1-2
CDR3: CAWEQGRYTF
DNA: TGTGCCTGGGAACAGGGGCGATACACCTTC

D: .
size: once
V: TRBV29-1
J: TRBJ2-1
CDR3: CSVRGLPGSYNEQFF
DNA: TGCAGCGTTAGGGGCCTACCGGGCTCCTACAATGAGCAGTTCTTC

D: TRBD2
size: .
V: TRBV7-9
J: TRBJ2-7
CDR3: CASSSGLAGVYF
DNA: TGTGCCAGCAGCTCCGGACTAGCGGGAGTCTACTTC

D: TRBD2
size: .
V: TRBV29-1
J: TRBJ2-5
CDR3: CSVAPRLAGTQETQYF
DNA: TGCAGCGTTGCCCCCCGTCTAGCGGGGACTCAAGAGACCCAGTACTTC

D: TRBD2
size: .
V: TRBV24-1
J: TRBJ2-6
CDR3: CATSDSGVGANVLTF
DNA: TGTGCCACCAGTGATAGCGGGGTTGGGGCCAACGTCCTGACTTTC

D: .
size: .
V: TRBV6-1
J: TRBJ2-1
CDR3: CASRVYGGIEQFF
DNA: TGTGCCAGCAGAGTATACGGAGGGATTGAGCAGTTCTTC

D: TRBD2
size: .
V: TRBV24-1
J: TRBJ2-7
CDR3: CATSDPSGGSMNEQYF
DNA: TGTGCCACCAGTGACCCTAGCGGGGGGTCCATGAACGAGCAGTACTTC

D: .
size: .
V: TRBV20-1
J: TRBJ2-1
CDR3: CSARGVGEQFF
DNA: TGCAGTGCTAGGGGGGTTGGTGAGCAGTTCTTC

D: .
size: .
V: TRBV4-3
J: TRBJ1-2
CDR3: CASSQGLTQLYGYTF
DNA: TGCGCCAGCAGCCAAGGCCTCACCCAGCTCTATGGCTACACCTTC

D: .
size: .
V: TRBV5-5
J: TRBJ2-6
CDR3: CASSFSGGVRTGANVLTF
DNA: TGTGCCAGCAGCTTTAGTGGTGGGGTTCGCACTGGGGCCAACGTCCTGACTTTC

D: .
size: .
V: TRBV7-8
J: TRBJ2-1
CDR3: CASSLPSYNEQFF
DNA: TGTGCCAGCAGCTTACCGTCCTACAATGAGCAGTTCTTC

D: .
size: .
V: TRBV6-5
J: TRBJ1-5
CDR3: CASSYSSPNQPQHF
DNA: TGTGCCAGCAGTTACTCGTCTCCAAATCAGCCCCAGCATTTT

D: TRBD2
size: .
V: TRBV24-1
J: TRBJ2-1
CDR3: CATRGLAGENEQFF
DNA: TGTGCCACCAGAGGACTAGCGGGAGAAAATGAGCAGTTCTTC

D: TRBD1
size: .
V: TRBV7-2
J: TRBJ2-3
CDR3: CASSDTGGRTDTQYF
DNA: TGTGCCAGCAGCGACACAGGGGGCAGGACAGATACGCAGTATTTT

D: .
size: .
V: TRBV7-9
J: TRBJ1-1
CDR3: CASRPETANTEAFF
DNA: TGTGCCAGCAGACCAGAGACGGCGAACACTGAAGCTTTCTTT

D: .
size: once
V: TRBV2
J: TRBJ2-6
CDR3: CASSDDASSGANVLTF
DNA: TGTGCCAGCAGTGATGACGCGTCCTCTGGGGCCAACGTCCTGACTTTC

D: .
size: .
V: TRBV12-3/TRBV12-4
J: TRBJ2-7
CDR3: CASSLTRYYEQYF
DNA: TGTGCCAGCAGTTTAACCCGCTACTACGAGCAGTACTTC

D: .
size: once
V: TRBV29-1
J: TRBJ1-2
CDR3: CSVEAAGNYGYTF
DNA: TGCAGCGTTGAGGCGGCGGGGAACTATGGCTACACCTTC

D: TRBD1
size: .
V: TRBV12-3/TRBV12-4
J: TRBJ1-1
CDR3: CASSPGTGSNRVNTEAFF
DNA: TGTGCCAGCAGCCCCGGGACAGGGAGCAATCGGGTGAACACTGAAGCTTTCTTT

D: .
size: .
V: TRBV2
J: TRBJ1-5
CDR3: CASSERVGNQPQHF
DNA: TGTGCCAGCAGTGAAAGGGTGGGGAATCAGCCCCAGCATTTT

D: .
size: .
V: TRBV28
J: TRBJ2-5
CDR3: CASRHQGLQETQYF
DNA: TGTGCCAGCAGACACCAGGGGTTACAAGAGACCCAGTACTTC

D: TRBD2
size: .
V: TRBV27
J: TRBJ2-1
CDR3: CASSQLAGTYNEQFF
DNA: TGTGCCAGCAGCCAACTAGCGGGGACCTACAATGAGCAGTTCTTC

D: TRBD1
size: .
V: TRBV7-8
J: TRBJ2-7
CDR3: CASSSRTGIPYPGYEQYF
DNA: TGTGCCAGCAGCTCCCGGACAGGGATACCGTATCCGGGATACGAGCAGTACTTC

D: .
size: .
V: TRBV2
J: TRBJ2-1
CDR3: CASSEVSRRSYNEQFF
DNA: TGTGCCAGCAGTGAAGTATCCAGGCGCTCCTACAATGAGCAGTTCTTC

D: .
size: .
V: TRBV9
J: TRBJ1-2
CDR3: CASSASGTALGGYTF
DNA: TGTGCCAGCAGCGCTTCAGGGACCGCGTTGGGGGGCTACACCTTC

D: .
size: .
V: TRBV28
J: TRBJ2-6
CDR3: CASNGGTGANVLTF
DNA: TGTGCCAGCAATGGGGGGACCGGGGCCAACGTCCTGACTTTC

D: TRBD1
size: .
V: TRBV28
J: TRBJ2-7
CDR3: CASRRQGDSYEQYF
DNA: TGTGCCAGCCGTAGACAGGGGGACTCCTACGAGCAGTACTTC

D: TRBD2
size: once
V: TRBV3-1
J: TRBJ2-1
CDR3: CASSHPGARTSGGSSYNEQFF
DNA: TGTGCCAGCAGCCACCCGGGAGCACGGACTAGCGGGGGGAGCTCCTACAATGAGCAGTTCTTC

D: .
size: .
V: TRBV3-1
J: TRBJ2-4
CDR3: CASSQERGTKNIQYF
DNA: TGTGCCAGCAGCCAAGAAAGGGGAACCAAAAACATTCAGTACTTC

D: TRBD1
size: few
V: TRBV6-1
J: TRBJ1-2
CDR3: CASSEVPGQGFGYTF
DNA: TGTGCCAGCAGTGAAGTCCCGGGACAGGGCTTCGGCTACACCTTC

D: .
size: .
V: TRBV5-1
J: TRBJ2-2
CDR3: CASSSAGGSIGELFF
DNA: TGCGCCAGCAGCTCTGCAGGGGGGTCCATCGGGGAGCTGTTTTTT

D: .
size: .
V: TRBV30
J: TRBJ2-3
CDR3: CAWSPLRRYTDTQYF
DNA: TGTGCCTGGAGTCCCCTGAGGCGGTACACAGATACGCAGTATTTT

D: TRBD1
size: .
V: TRBV29-1
J: TRBJ2-1
CDR3: CSVARPGTGGEQFF
DNA: TGCAGCGTTGCCCGTCCCGGGACAGGTGGCGAGCAGTTCTTC